This passage covers 8 T cell receptor beta chains from one sample sequenced in a study of cytomegalovirus exposure and HLA in healthy donors. PCR used 60 Vbeta primers and 13 Jbeta primers. Libraries were prepared by immunoSEQ multiplex PCR; TCRdb keeps only in-frame clonotypes and omits some of them. The table has some 150,000 clones, roughly 85% seen once. The sequencing input was PBMCs. These TCRs come from a man aged 35-49 years in good health and CMV-seronegative.

Sample share makes this clone medium-sized. The gene calls are TRBV4-1 and TRBJ2-1; D is unresolved. There are 14 residues in the CDR3. Germline CDR1 and CDR2: MGHRA and YSYEKL. Deletions cut 1 base from V and 7 bases from J, with 11 bases between. The CDR3 DNA reads TGCGCCAGCAGCCAAGCGGGTAGTGGTAATGAGCAGTTCTTC. Its protein product is CASSQAGSGNEQFF.

The rearrangement uses TRBV5-1 and TRBJ2-3; weak D call: TRBD1 (5 bases). Germline V lookup: CDR1 SGHRS, CDR2 YFSETQ. This CDR3 is built from 13 residues. Trimming pared 4 bases from V and 2 bases from J, leaving 8 bases between. The CDR3 sequence is CASSRQYTDTQYF. The CDR3 DNA is TGCGCCAGCAGCCGACAGTACACAGATACGCAGTATTTT.

The chain combines TRBV6-4 with TRBJ2-1, with TRBD2 matching 7 bases. V trimming: 3 bases; J trimming: 1 base; junction bases outside the gene matches: 3. The CDR3 totals 15 residues. Per the germline V gene, CDR1 is MRHNA and CDR2 is SNTAGT. The CDR3 bases are TGTGCCAGCAGTGAAACTAGCGATTCCTACAATGAGCAGTTCTTC. Translated: CASSETSDSYNEQFF.

In regard to this clone: This CDR3 is also generated by other DNA sequences in the sample. The genes are TRBV7-2 and TRBJ2-1; no reliable D call. The CDR3 has 16 residues. The V and J ends lost 4 bases and 4 bases respectively, with 17 bases between them. Germline CDR1 and CDR2: SGHTA and FQGNSA. Written as DNA, the CDR3 is TGTGCCAGCAGCTGGGTGACGGGTTCTGGGTACAATGAGCAGTTCTTC. Its translation is CASSWVTGSGYNEQFF.

The rearrangement uses TRBV28 and TRBJ2-5; TRBD2 matches 13 bases. V dropped 5 bases and J dropped 5; count of bases not matched to a gene: 8. The length of the CDR3 is 16 residues. Germline CDR1 is MDHEN and CDR2 is SYDVKM. Here the CDR3 reads CASSVRGLAGIETQYF. CDR3 coding DNA: TGTGCCAGCAGTGTACGGGGACTAGCGGGAATTGAGACCCAGTACTTC.

The chain has TRBV19 and TRBJ2-5, with D perhaps matching TRBD1 (6 bases). V was pared by 9 bases and J by 3 bases, with 14 bases between. Germline V gives CDR1 LNHDA, CDR2 SQIVND (reference sequence). This CDR3 is built from 13 residues. As DNA, the CDR3 is TGTGCCAGCCGGGACACACAGAAAGAGACCCAGTACTTC. This encodes CASRDTQKETQYF.

The rearrangement joins TRBV27 to TRBJ2-3, with D possibly matching TRBD1 (6 bases). The CDR3 contains 14 residues. V lost 5 bases, J lost 1 base, and 10 bases lay in between. The germline V gene encodes CDR1 MNHEY and CDR2 SMNVEV (reference sequence). CDR3 in DNA: TGTGCCAGCAGTCCAGGGACACGCACAGATACGCAGTATTTT. This translates into CASSPGTRTDTQYF.

The chain employs TRBV6-1 and TRBJ1-1; no definite D call. Germline CDR1 MNHNS, CDR2 SASEGT. V was clipped by 0 bases and J by 1 base, with 6 bases between them. This CDR3 region has 14 residues. In DNA form, the CDR3 reads TGTGCCAGCAGTGAAGCATGGCAGAACACTGAAGCTTTCTTT. Amino acid sequence: CASSEAWQNTEAFF.